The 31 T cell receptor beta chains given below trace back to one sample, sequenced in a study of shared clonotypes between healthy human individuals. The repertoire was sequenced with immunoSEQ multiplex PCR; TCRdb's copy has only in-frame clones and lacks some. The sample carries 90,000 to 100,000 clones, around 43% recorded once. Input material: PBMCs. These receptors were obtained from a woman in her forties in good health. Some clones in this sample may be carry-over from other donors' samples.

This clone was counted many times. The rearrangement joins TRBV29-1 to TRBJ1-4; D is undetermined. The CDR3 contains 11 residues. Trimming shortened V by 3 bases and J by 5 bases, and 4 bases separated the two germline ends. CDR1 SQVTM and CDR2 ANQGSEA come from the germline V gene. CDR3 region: CSVEENEKLFF. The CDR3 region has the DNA TGCAGCGTTGAGGAGAATGAAAAACTGTTTTTT.

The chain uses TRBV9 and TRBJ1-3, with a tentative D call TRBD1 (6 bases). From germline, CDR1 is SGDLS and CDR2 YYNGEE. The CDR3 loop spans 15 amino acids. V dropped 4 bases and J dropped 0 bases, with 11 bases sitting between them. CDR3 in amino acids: CASSPTTGSGNTIYF. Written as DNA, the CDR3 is TGTGCCAGCAGCCCAACGACAGGCTCTGGAAACACCATATATTTT.

CDR3 protein: CASSPDEFGYTF. The CDR3 region has the DNA TGTGCCAGCAGCCCGGATGAGTTTGGCTACACCTTC. The chain carries TRBV7-9 and TRBJ1-2, with no clear D. Germline CDR1 reads SEHNR; CDR2 reads FQNEAQ (reference sequence). V lost 5 bases, J lost 7 bases, and 11 bases lay in between. This CDR3 region has 12 residues.

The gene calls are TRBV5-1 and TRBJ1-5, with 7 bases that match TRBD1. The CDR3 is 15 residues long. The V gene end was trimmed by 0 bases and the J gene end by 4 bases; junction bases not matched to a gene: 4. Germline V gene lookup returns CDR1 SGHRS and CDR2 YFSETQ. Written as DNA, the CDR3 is TGCGCCAGCAGCTTGGGACAGGGAGAAAATCAGCCCCAGCATTTT. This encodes CASSLGQGENQPQHF.

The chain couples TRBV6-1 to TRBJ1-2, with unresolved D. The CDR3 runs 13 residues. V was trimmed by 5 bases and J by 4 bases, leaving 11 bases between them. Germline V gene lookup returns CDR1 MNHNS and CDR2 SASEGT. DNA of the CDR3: TGTGCCAGCAGTACCGGGAGGTTCTATGGCTACACCTTC. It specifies CASSTGRFYGYTF.

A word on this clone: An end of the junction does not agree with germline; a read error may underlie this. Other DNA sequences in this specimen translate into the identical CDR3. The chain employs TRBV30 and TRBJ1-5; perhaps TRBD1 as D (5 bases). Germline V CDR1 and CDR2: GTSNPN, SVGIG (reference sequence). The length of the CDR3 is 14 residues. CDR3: CAWSGGLAGQPQHF. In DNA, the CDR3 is TGTGCCTGGAGCGGGGGGTTAGCAGGTCAGCCCCAGCACTTT. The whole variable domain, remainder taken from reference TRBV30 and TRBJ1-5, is SQTIHQWPATLVQPVGSPLSLECTVEGTSNPNLYWYRQAAGRGLQLLFYSVGIGQISSEVPQNLSASRPQDRQFILSSKKLLLSDSGFYLCAWSGGLAGQPQHFGDGTRLSIL.

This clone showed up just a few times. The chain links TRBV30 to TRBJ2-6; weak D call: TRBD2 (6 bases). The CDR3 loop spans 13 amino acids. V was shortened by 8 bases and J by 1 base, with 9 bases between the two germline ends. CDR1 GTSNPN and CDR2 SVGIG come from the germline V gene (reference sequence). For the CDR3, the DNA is TGTGCCGGGGGGTCATCTGGGGCCAACGTCCTGACTTTC. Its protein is CAGGSSGANVLTF.

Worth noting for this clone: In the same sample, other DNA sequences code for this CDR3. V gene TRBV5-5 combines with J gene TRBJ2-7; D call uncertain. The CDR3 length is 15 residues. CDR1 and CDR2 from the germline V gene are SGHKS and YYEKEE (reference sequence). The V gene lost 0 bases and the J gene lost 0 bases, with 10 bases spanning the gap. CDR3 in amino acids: CASSLDQAYSYEQYF. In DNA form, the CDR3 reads TGTGCCAGCAGCTTGGACCAGGCGTACTCCTACGAGCAGTACTTC.

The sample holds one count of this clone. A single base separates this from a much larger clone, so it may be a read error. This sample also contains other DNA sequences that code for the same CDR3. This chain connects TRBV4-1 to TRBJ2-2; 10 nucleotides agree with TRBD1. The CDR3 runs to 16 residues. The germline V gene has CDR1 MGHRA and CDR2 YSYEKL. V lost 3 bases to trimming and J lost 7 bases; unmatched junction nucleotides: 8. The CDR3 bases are TGCGCCAGCAGCCAGCTGGACAGGGGGGGTGGCGGGGAGCTGTTTTTT. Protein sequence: CASSQLDRGGGGELFF.

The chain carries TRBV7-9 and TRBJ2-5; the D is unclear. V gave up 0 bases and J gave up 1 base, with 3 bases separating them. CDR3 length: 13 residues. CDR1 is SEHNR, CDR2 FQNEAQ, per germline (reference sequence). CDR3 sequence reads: CASSLAPQETQYF. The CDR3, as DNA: TGTGCCAGCAGCTTAGCCCCCCAAGAGACCCAGTACTTC.

The CDR3 loop is CATSRDIGGSYGYTF. The CDR3 coding sequence is TGTGCCACCAGCAGAGATATAGGGGGTTCCTATGGCTACACCTTC. The chain links TRBV15 to TRBJ1-2; D may be TRBD1 (6 bases). Germline-derived CDR1 and CDR2 are LNHNV and YYDKDF (reference sequence). The CDR3 has 15 amino acids. The V end was cut by 0 bases, the J end by 4 bases, with 12 bases between.

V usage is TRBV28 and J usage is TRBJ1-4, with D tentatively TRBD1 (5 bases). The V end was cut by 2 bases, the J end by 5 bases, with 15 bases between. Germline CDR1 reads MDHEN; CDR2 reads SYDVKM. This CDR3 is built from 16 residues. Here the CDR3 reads CASSLVNWAGNEKLFF. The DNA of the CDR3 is TGTGCCAGCAGTTTAGTTAACTGGGCAGGGAATGAAAAACTGTTTTTT.

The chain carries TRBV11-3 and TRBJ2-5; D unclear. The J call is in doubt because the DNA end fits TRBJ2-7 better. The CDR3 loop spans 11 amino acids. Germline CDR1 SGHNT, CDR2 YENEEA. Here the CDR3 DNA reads TGTGCCAGCAGCTTCGGCCACGAGCAGTACTTC. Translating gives CASSFGHEQYF.

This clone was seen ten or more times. The CDR3 spells CASSLAQGTDTQYF. Here the CDR3 DNA reads TGCGCCAGCAGCTTGGCTCAGGGTACAGATACGCAGTATTTT. The genes are TRBV5-1 and TRBJ2-3; maybe TRBD1 (5 bases). Germline CDR1 is SGHRS and CDR2 is YFSETQ. The CDR3 is made up of 14 amino acids. Trimming removed 0 bases at V and 3 bases at J, with 8 bases between. The full variable domain, rest sourced from reference TRBV5-1 and TRBJ2-3, is KAGVTQTPRYLIKTRGQQVTLSCSPISGHRSVSWYQQTPGQGLQFLFEYFSETQRNKGNFPGRFSGRQFSNSRSEMNVSTLELGDSALYLCASSLAQGTDTQYFGPGTRLTVL.

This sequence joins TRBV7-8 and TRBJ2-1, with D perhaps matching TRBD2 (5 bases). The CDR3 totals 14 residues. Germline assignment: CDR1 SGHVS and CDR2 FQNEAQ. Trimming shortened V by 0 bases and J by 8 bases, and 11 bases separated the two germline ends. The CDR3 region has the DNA TGTGCCAGCAGCTTAGCGCAGCGGCTCGATGAGCAGTTCTTC. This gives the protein CASSLAQRLDEQFF.

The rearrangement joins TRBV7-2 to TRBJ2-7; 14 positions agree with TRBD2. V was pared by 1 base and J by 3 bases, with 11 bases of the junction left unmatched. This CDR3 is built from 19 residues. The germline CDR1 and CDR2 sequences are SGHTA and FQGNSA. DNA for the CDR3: TGTGCCAGCAGCTTAGTAGCGGGGACTAGCGGGAGTTCTCTCTACGAGCAGTACTTC. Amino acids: CASSLVAGTSGSSLYEQYF.

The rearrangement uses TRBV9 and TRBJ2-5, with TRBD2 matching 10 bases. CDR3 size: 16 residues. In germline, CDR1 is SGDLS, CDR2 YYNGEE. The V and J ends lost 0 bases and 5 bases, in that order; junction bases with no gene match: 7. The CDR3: CASSVGSGRAQETQYF. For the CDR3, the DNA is TGTGCCAGCAGCGTAGGAAGCGGGAGGGCTCAGGAGACCCAGTACTTC.

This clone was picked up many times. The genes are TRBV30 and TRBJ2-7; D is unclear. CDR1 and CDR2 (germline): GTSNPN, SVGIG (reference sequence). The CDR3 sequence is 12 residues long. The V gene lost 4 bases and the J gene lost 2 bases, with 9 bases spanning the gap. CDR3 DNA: TGTGCCTGGACAACAGCTACCTACGAGCAGTACTTC. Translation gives CAWTTATYEQYF.

The CDR3 protein is CASSYARTGSGNTIYF. DNA of the CDR3: TGTGCCAGCAGTTACGCGAGGACCGGGTCTGGAAACACCATATATTTT. The V gene is TRBV6-5, the J gene TRBJ1-3, with no clear D. Trimming took off 2 bases at V and 1 base at J, with 12 bases between the two ends. This CDR3 is built from 16 residues. Germline-derived CDR1 and CDR2 are MNHEY and SVGAGI.

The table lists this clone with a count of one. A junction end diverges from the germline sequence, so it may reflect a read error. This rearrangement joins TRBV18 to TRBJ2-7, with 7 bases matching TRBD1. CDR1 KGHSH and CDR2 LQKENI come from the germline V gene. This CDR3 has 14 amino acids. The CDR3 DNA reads TGTGCCAGCTCACCAGGGACAGAACTCTACGAGCGGTACTTC. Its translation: CASSPGTELYERYF.

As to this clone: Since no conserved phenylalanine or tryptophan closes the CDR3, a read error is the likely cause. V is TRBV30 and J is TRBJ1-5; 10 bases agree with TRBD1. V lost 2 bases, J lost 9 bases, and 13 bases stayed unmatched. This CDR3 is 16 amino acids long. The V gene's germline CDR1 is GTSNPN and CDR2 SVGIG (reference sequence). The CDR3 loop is CAWSKPRGQGHRPQHS. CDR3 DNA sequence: TGTGCCTGGAGTAAACCGCGGGGACAGGGGCATCGGCCCCAGCATTCT.

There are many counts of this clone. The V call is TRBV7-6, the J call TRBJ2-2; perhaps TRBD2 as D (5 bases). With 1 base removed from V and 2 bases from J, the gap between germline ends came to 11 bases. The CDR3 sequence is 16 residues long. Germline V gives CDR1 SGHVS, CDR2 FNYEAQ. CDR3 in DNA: TGTGCCAGCAGCTTAGTCCAGACTACTAACACCGGGGAGCTGTTTTTT. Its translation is CASSLVQTTNTGELFF.

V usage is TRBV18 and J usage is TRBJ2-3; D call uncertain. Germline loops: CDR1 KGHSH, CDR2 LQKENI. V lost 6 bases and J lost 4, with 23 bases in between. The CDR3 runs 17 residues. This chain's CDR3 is CASSAILGQPGADTQYF. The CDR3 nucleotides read TGTGCCAGCTCTGCCATTTTAGGGCAACCAGGTGCAGATACGCAGTATTTT.

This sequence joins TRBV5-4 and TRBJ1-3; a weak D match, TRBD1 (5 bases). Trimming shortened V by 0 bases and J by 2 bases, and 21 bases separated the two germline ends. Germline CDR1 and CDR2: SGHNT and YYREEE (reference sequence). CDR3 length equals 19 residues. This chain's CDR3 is CASSLGPSALGRAGNTIYF. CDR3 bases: TGTGCCAGCAGCTTGGGCCCCTCGGCCTTGGGGCGAGCTGGAAACACCATATATTTT.

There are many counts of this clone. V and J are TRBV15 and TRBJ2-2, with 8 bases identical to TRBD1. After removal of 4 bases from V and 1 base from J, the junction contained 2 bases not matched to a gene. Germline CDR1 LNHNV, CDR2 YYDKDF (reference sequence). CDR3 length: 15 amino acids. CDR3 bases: TGTGCCACCAGCACCGGGACAGGGAACACCGGGGAGCTGTTTTTT. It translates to CATSTGTGNTGELFF.

The chain's CDR3 is CASSPSVVGPTPNEQYF. The CDR3 DNA follows: TGTGCCAGCTCACCTAGTGTGGTGGGGCCGACCCCCAACGAGCAGTACTTC. The rearrangement uses TRBV18 and TRBJ2-7; tentative D call: TRBD1 (5 bases). V was shortened by 3 bases and J by 5 bases, with 23 bases between the two germline ends. The CDR3 extends over 17 amino acids. Germline V gives CDR1 KGHSH, CDR2 LQKENI. The complete variable domain, with remaining parts taken from reference TRBV18 and TRBJ2-7, reads NAGVMQNPRHLVRRRGQEARLRCSPMKGHSHVYWYRQLPEEGLKFMVYLQKENIIDESGMPKERFSAEFPKEGPSILRIQQVVRGDSAAYFCASSPSVVGPTPNEQYFGPGTRLTVT.

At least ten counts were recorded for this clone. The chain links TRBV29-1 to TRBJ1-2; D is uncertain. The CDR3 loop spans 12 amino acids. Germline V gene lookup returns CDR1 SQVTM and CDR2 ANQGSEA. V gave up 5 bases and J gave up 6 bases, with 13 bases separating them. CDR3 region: CSVTGRRDGYTF. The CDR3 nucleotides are TGCAGCGTTACCGGCCGTAGGGATGGCTACACCTTC.

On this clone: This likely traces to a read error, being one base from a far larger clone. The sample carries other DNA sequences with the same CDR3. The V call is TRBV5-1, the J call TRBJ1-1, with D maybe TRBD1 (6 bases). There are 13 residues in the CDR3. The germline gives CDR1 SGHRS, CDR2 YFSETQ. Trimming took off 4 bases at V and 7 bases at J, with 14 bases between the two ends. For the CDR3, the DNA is TGCGCCAGCAGCCTGCGTGGGGGCCTTGAAGCTTTCTTT. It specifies CASSLRGGLEAFF.

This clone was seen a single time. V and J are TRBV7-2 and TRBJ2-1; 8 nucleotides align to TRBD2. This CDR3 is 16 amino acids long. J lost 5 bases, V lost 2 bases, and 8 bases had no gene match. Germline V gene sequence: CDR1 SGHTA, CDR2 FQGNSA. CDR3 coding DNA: TGTGCCAGCAGCTTACAAGCGGGAGACCCTAACAATGAGCAGTTCTTC. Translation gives CASSLQAGDPNNEQFF.

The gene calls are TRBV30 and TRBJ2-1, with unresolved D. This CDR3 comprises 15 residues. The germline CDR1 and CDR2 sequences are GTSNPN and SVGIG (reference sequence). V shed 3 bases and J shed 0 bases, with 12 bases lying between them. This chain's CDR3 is CAWRAYGPSYNEQFF. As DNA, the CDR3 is TGTGCCTGGAGGGCATACGGCCCCTCCTACAATGAGCAGTTCTTC. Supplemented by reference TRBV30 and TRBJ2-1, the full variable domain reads SQTIHQWPATLVQPVGSPLSLECTVEGTSNPNLYWYRQAAGRGLQLLFYSVGIGQISSEVPQNLSASRPQDRQFILSSKKLLLSDSGFYLCAWRAYGPSYNEQFFGPGTRLTVL.

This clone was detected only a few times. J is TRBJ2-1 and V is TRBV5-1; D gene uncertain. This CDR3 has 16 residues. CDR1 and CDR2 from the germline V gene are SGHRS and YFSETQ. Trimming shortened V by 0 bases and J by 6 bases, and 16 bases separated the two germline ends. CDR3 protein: CASSLGVDPKVNEQFF. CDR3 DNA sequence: TGCGCCAGCAGCTTGGGTGTTGACCCTAAGGTCAATGAGCAGTTCTTC.